The sequence of this T cell receptor (beta chain) was determined in a study of blood T cell repertoires in COVID-19 (dated by TCRdb to between 2020 and 2021). Describing the broader study: Samples covering the acute and convalescent phases of COVID-19 were provided by collaborators in the United States, Italy and Spain. Deeply sampled blood TCRbeta repertoires from subjects exposed to, actively infected with, or recovered from COVID-19 were included in the dataset. Samples were obtained from the ongoing ImmuneRACE study (first 160 participants) and from approximately 1,200 subjects provided by 6 global collaborators. The prospective study material was composed of cDNA or gDNA derived from T cells, B-cell-depleted T cells, or PBMCs. The repertoires were released in a freely available public database meant as a resource for research on the immune response to SARS-CoV-2. The sample metadata nearly always contained a de-identified subject ID, COVID-19 status, age in years and sex. Where available, HLA class I and class II types were taken from metadata supplied by the sample provider and were not determined by assay-based typing.

At the junction V is shortened by 7 bases and J by 7 bases, with 14 bases in between. Including the terminal cysteine and phenylalanine, the CDR3 comprises 13 residues. Kept here is only the CDR3 DNA, which spans 39 bases and is read in frame from base 1. Findings and caveats that apply to the study as a whole: The quantity of clinical and demographic metadata differed by source and by participant and was supplied without curation.

TCRbeta CDR3 regions were amplified from genomic DNA by means of the immunoSEQ Assay, a bias-controlled multiplex PCR. Per the original workflow: Nucleated cell counts per sample were estimated from amplification of reference gene primers within the assay. Sequence reads were collapsed and filtered to measure the absolute abundance of every unique TCRbeta CDR3 rearrangement. For each sample, productive Simpson clonality was calculated as the square root of Simpson's diversity index over productive rearrangements. As stored in TCRdb, this immuneACCESS dataset retains in-frame rearrangements with V and J assigned. A fraction of the clones does not appear; measured against another copy, unresolved V genes explain less than half of the discrepancy, and the remainder lacks a known reason. Clone size and V and J calls were adopted from that table, with D and trimming inferred from the DNA. The sample table lists about 140,000 clones, 84% of them with a count of one. Jointly, the top ten make up under 9.5% of the sample.

Each collaborating institution followed its own protocols to collect whole blood in K2EDTA tubes. For TCRbeta analysis, collaborator samples were shipped as frozen whole blood, as isolated PBMCs, or as DNA extracted from either sample type. Notes on this clone: What this receptor recognizes is not known. Qualities for individual bases were not recorded, and no much larger clone is one base off.

Source material: peripheral blood. The chain joins TRBV12-3 or TRBV12-4 to TRBJ1-5, with the D gene too uncertain to name. This TCR came from a human donor in a cohort sampled during active COVID-19. The DNA reads TGTGCCAGCACTATGTATAGAGGGCAGCCCCAGCATTTT. It codes for CASTMYRGQPQHF.